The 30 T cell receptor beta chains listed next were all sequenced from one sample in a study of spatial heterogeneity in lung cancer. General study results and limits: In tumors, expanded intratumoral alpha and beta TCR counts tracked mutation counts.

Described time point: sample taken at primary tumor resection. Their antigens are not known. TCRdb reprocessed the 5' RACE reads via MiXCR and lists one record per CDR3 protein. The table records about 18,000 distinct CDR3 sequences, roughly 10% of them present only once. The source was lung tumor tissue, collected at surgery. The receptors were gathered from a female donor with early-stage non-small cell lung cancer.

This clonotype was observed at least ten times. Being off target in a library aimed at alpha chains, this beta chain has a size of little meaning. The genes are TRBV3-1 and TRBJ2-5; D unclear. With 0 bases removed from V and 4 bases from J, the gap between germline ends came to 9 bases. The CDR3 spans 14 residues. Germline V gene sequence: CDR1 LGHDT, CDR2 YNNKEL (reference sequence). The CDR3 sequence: CASSQDLSGETQYF. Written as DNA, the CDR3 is TGTGCCAGCAGCCAAGATCTCTCGGGAGAGACCCAGTACTTC.

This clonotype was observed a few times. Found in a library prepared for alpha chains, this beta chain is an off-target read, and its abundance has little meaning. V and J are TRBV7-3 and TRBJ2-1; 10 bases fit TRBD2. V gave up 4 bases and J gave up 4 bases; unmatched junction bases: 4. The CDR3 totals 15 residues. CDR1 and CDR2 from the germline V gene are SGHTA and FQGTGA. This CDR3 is CASSSGLAMYNEQFF. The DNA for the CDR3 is TGTGCCAGCAGCTCGGGACTAGCGATGTACAATGAGCAGTTCTTC.

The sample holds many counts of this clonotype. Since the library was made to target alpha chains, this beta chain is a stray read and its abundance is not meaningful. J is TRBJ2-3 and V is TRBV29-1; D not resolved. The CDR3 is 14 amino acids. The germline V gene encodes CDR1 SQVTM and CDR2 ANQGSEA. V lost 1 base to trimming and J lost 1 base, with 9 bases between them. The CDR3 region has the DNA TGCAGCGTTGAAGGGGGAAGGGGCACAGATACGCAGTATTTT. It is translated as CSVEGGRGTDTQYF.

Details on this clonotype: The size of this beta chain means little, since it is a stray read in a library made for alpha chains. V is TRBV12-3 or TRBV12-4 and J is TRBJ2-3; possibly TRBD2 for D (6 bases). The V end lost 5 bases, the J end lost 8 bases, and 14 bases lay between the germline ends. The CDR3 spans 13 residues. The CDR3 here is CASSLQSAGTQYF. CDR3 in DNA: TGTGCCAGCAGTCTACAGTCAGCGGGTACGCAGTATTTT.

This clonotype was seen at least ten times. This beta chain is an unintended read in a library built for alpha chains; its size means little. The CDR3 loop reads CSARDGERSGYTDTQYF. The CDR3 DNA sequence: TGCAGTGCTAGAGACGGCGAGCGGTCGGGGTACACAGATACGCAGTATTTT. The chain is built from TRBV20-1 and TRBJ2-3; perhaps TRBD2 as D (5 bases). The CDR3 extends over 17 amino acids. CDR1 and CDR2 from the germline V gene are DFQATT and SNEGSKA (reference sequence). Trimming took off 0 bases at V and 2 bases at J, with 18 bases between the two ends.

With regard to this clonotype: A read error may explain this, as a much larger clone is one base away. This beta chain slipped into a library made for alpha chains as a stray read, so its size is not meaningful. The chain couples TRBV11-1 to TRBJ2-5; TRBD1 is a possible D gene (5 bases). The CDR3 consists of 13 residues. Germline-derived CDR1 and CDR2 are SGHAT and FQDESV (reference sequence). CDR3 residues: CDSSLEGEETQYF. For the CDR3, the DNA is TGTGACAGCAGCTTAGAAGGGGAAGAGACCCAGTACTTC.

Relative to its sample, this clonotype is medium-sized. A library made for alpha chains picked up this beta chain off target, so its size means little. The CDR3 region has the DNA TGTGCCAGCAGCTTCGGAATAGCGGGGAACAATGAGCAGTTCTTC. Protein sequence: CASSFGIAGNNEQFF. V is TRBV7-9 and J is TRBJ2-1, with 8 nucleotides matching TRBD2. Germline V gene lookup returns CDR1 SEHNR and CDR2 FQNEAQ (reference sequence). The CDR3 is made up of 15 amino acids. V shed 3 bases and J 5 bases; nucleotides not matched to a gene: 6.

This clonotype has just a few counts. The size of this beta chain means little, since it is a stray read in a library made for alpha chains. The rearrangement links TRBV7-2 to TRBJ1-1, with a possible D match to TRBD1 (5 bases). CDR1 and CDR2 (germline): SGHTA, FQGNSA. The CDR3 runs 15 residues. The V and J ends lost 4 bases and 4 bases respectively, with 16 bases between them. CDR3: CASSSPGVGRTEAFF. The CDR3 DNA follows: TGTGCCAGCAGCTCGCCGGGGGTAGGCCGCACTGAAGCTTTCTTT.

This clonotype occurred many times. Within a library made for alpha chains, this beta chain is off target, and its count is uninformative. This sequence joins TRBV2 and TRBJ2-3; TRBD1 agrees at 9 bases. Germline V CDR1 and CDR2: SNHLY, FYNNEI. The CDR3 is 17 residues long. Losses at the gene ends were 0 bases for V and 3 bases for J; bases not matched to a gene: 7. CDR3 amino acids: CASSEAVGQGTTDTQYF. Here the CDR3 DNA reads TGTGCCAGCAGTGAAGCGGTCGGACAGGGGACAACAGATACGCAGTATTTT.

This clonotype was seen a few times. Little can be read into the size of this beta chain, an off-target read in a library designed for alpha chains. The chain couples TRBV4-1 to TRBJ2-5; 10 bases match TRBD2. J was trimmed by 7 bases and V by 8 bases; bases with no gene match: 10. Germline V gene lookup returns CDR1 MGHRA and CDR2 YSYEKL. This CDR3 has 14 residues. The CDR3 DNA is TGCGCCAGCGTTAGCGGGGGGCACCCGGGGACCCAGTACTTC. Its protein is CASVSGGHPGTQYF.

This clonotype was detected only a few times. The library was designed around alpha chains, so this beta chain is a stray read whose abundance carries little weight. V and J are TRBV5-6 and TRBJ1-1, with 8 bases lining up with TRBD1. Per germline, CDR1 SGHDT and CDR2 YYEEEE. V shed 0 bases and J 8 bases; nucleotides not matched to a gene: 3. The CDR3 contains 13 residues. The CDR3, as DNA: TGTGCCAGCAGCTTGGCAAACAGGGGGGAAGCTTTCTTT. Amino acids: CASSLANRGEAFF. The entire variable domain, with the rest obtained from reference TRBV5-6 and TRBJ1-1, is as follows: DAGVTQSPTHLIKTRGQQVTLRCSPKSGHDTVSWYQQALGQGPQFIFQYYEEEERQRGNFPDRFSGHQFPNYSSELNVNALLLGDSALYLCASSLANRGEAFFGQGTRLTVV.

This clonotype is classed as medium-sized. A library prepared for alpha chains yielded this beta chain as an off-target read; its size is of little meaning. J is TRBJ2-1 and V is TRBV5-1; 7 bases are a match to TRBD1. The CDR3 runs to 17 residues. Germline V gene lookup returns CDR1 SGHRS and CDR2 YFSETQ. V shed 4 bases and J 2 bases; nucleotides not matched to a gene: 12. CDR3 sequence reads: CASSAMRPGQTYNEQFF. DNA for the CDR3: TGCGCCAGCAGCGCTATGCGACCGGGACAGACCTACAATGAGCAGTTCTTC.

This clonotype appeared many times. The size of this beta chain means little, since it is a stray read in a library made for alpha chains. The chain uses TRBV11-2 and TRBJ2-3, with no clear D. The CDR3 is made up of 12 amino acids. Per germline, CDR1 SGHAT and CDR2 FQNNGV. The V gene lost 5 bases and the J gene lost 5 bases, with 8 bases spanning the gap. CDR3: CASSANRDTQYF. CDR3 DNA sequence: TGTGCCAGCAGCGCCAACAGAGATACGCAGTATTTT.

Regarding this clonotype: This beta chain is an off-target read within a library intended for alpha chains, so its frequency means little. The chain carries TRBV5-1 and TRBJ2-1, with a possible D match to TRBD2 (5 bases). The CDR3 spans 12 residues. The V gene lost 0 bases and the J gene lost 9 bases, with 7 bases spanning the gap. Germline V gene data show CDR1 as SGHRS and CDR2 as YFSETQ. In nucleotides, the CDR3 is TGCGCCAGCAGCTTGGAGGAGGCTGAGCAGTTCTTC. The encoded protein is CASSLEEAEQFF.

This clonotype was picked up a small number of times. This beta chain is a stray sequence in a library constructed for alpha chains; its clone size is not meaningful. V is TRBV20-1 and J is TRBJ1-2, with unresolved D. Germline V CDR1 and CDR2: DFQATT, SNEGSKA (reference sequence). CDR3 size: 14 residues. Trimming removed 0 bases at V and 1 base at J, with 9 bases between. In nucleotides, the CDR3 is TGCAGTGCTAGAGATCAAAGGAGTAACTATGGCTACACCTTC. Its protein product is CSARDQRSNYGYTF.

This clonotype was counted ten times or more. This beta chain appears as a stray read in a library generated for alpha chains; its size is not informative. The CDR3 nucleotides are TGTGCCAGCAGCCGGGCCCAAGAGACCCAGTACTTC. Encoded protein: CASSRAQETQYF. This chain uses TRBV12-3 or TRBV12-4 with TRBJ2-5; no reliable D call. V was pared by 6 bases and J by 1 base, with 6 bases between. The CDR3 contains 12 residues.

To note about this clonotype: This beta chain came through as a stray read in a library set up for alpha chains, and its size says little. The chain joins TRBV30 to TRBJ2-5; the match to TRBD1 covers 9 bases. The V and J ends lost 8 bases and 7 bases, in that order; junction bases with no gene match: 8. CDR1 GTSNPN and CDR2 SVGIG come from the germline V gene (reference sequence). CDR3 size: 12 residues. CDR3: CARGTGTGTQYF. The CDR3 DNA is TGTGCCCGCGGGACAGGGACGGGGACCCAGTACTTC.

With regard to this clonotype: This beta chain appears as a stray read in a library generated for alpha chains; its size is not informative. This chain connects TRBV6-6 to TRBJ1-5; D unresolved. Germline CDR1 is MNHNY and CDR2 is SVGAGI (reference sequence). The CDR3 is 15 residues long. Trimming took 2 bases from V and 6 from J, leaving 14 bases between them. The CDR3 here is CASSYTNPVTQPQHF. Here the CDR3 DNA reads TGTGCCAGCAGTTACACGAATCCGGTGACTCAGCCCCAGCATTTT.

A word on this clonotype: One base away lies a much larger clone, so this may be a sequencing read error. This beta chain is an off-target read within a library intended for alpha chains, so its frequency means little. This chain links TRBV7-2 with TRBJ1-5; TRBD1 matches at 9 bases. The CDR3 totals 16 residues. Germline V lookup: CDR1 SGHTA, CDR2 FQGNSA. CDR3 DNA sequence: TGTGCCAACAGCCTCGACCTGACAGGGGGGGGTCAGCCCCAGCATTTT. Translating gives CANSLDLTGGGQPQHF.

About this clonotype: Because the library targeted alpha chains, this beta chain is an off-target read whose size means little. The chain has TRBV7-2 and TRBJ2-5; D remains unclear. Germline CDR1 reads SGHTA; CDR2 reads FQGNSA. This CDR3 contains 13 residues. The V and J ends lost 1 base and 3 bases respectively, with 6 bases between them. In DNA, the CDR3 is TGTGCCAGCAGCTTAGGAAGGAAAGAGACCCAGTACTTC. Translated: CASSLGRKETQYF.

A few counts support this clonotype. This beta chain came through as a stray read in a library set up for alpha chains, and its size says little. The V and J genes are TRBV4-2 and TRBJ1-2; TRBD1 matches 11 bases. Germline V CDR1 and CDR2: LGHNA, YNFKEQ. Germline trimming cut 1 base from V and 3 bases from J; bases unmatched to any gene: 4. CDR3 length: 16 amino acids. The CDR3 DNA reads TGTGCCAGCAGCCAAGCCGGACAGGGGGCTTACTATGGCTACACCTTC. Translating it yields CASSQAGQGAYYGYTF.

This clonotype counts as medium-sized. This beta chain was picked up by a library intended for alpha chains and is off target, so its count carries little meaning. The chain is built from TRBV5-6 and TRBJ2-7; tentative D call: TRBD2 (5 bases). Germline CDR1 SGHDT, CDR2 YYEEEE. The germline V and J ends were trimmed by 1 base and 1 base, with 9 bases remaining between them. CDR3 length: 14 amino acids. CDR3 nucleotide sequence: TGTGCCAGCAGCTTGCGGACTCGTTCCTACGAGCAGTACTTC. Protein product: CASSLRTRSYEQYF.

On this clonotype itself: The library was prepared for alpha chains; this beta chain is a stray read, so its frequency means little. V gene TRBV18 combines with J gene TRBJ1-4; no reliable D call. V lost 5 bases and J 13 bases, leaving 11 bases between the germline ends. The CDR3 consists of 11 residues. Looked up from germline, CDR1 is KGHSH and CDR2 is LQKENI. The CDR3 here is CASSNDRRLFF. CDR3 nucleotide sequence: TGTGCCAGCTCAAACGATCGGAGACTGTTTTTT.

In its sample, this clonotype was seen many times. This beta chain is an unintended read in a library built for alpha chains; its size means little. The CDR3 protein is CASSQESDRGKADTQYF. The CDR3 DNA follows: TGCGCCAGCAGCCAAGAATCGGACAGGGGAAAGGCAGATACGCAGTATTTT. The V call is TRBV4-3, the J call TRBJ2-3, with 9 bases matching TRBD1. This CDR3 has 17 residues. Germline CDR1 and CDR2: LGHNA and YSLEER. The trim removed 0 bases at V and 4 bases at J, leaving 8 bases unmatched.

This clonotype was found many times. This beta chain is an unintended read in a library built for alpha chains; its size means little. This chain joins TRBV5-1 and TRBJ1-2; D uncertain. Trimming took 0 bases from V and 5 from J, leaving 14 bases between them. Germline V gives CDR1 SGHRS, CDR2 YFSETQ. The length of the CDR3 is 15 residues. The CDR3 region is CASSLEGGGGYGYTF. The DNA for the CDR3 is TGCGCCAGCAGCTTGGAGGGCGGAGGAGGATATGGCTACACCTTC.

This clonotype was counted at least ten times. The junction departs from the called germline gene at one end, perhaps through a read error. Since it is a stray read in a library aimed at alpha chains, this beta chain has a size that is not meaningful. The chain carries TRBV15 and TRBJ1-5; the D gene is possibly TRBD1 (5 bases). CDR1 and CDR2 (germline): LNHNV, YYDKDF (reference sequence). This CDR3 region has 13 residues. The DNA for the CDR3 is TGTGCCACCCGCAGGGACCTTCAAGGGCCCCAGCATTTT. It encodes CATRRDLQGPQHF. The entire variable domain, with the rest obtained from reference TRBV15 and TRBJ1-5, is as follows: DAMVIQNPRYQVTQFGKPVTLSCSQTLNHNVMYWYQQKSSQAPKLLFHYYDKDFNNEADTPDNFQSRRPNTSFCFLDIRSPGLGDTAMYLCATRRDLQGPQHFGDGTRLSIL.

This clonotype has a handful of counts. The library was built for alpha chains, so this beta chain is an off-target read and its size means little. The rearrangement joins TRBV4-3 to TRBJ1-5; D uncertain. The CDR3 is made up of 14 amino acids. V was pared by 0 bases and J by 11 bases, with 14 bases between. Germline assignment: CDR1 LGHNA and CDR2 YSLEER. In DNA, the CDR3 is TGCGCCAGCAGCCAAGATGCAGGAGGCTGGGCCCAGCATTTT. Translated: CASSQDAGGWAQHF.

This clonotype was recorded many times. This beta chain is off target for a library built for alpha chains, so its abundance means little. DNA of the CDR3: TGCAGCGTTGGGAATCAGGGATACGAGCAGTACTTC. It codes for CSVGNQGYEQYF. The chain links TRBV29-1 to TRBJ2-7; D is perhaps TRBD1 (5 bases). The CDR3 contains 12 residues. Germline V gene lookup returns CDR1 SQVTM and CDR2 ANQGSEA. The ends were cut back, 4 bases at V and 4 bases at J, with 11 bases in the middle.

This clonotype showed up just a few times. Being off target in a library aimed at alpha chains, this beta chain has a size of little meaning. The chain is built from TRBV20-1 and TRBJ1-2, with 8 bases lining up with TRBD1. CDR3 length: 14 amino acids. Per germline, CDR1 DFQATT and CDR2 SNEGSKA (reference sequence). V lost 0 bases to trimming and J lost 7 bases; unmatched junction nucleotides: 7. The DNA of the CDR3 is TGCAGTGCTAGAGAGGGCCAGGGGGCGTTTGGCTACACCTTC. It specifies CSAREGQGAFGYTF.

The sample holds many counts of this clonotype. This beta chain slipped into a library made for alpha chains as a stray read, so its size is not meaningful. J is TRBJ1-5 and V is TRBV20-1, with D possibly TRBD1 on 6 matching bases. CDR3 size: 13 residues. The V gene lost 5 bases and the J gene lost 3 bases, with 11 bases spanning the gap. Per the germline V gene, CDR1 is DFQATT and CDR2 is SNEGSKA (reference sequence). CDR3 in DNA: TGCAGTGCTGCCGGGGGCCACAATCAGCCCCAGCATTTT. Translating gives CSAAGGHNQPQHF.